These 18 T cell receptor beta chains were sequenced from one sample in a study of blood T cell repertoires in COVID-19. Measured with immunoSEQ multiplex PCR; TCRdb has only the in-frame clones, and not every one. The sample consists of roughly 100,000 clones, roughly 90% of them appearing once. The sequenced sample was peripheral blood. These receptors were obtained from a woman aged 60-75 years with acute or convalescent COVID-19.

The chain couples TRBV7-2 to TRBJ1-2; 7 nucleotides agree with TRBD1. Germline lookup yields CDR1 SGHTA and CDR2 FQGNSA. The CDR3 runs to 15 residues. V shed 5 bases and J 2 bases; nucleotides not matched to a gene: 8. The CDR3 DNA follows: TGTGCCAGCAGCCCGACGGGACAGTTAAACTATGGCTACACCTTC. Translating it yields CASSPTGQLNYGYTF.

This chain's CDR3 is CASSRTGNQPQHF. The DNA of the CDR3 is TGTGCCAGCAGTAGGACAGGCAATCAGCCCCAGCATTTT. The chain is built from TRBV2 and TRBJ1-5; a weak D match, TRBD1 (6 bases). The germline gives CDR1 SNHLY, CDR2 FYNNEI. CDR3 length: 13 amino acids. Trimming shortened V by 5 bases and J by 2 bases, and 7 bases separated the two germline ends.

V gene TRBV6-6 combines with J gene TRBJ1-2; 9 positions match TRBD1. CDR1 is MNHNY and CDR2 is SVGAGI in the germline V gene (reference sequence). The trim removed 3 bases at V and 5 bases at J, leaving 7 bases unmatched. This CDR3 is 15 amino acids long. In DNA form, the CDR3 reads TGTGCCAGCAGTTATCCCCCGGGACAGGGTTATGGCTACACCTTC. Protein sequence: CASSYPPGQGYGYTF.

The V call is TRBV19, the J call TRBJ1-5; maybe TRBD1 (6 bases). Trimming took 6 bases from V and 0 from J, leaving 12 bases between them. The CDR3 sequence is 15 residues long. The V gene's germline CDR1 is LNHDA and CDR2 SQIVND (reference sequence). The CDR3, as DNA: TGTGCCAGTAGGGACAGTATCTATAGCAATCAGCCCCAGCATTTT. Residues: CASRDSIYSNQPQHF.

This clone was found a few times. The CDR3 region has the DNA TGTGCCAGCAGTTTACTAGCCCGTCGTGAGCAGTACTTC. It translates to CASSLLARREQYF. V and J are TRBV12-3 or TRBV12-4 and TRBJ2-7; TRBD2 might be the D (5 bases). This CDR3 comprises 13 residues. The V end lost 2 bases, the J end lost 7 bases, and 12 bases lay between the germline ends.

CDR3 sequence (DNA): TGTGCCAGCAGTGAACCGGGAAGGGACACTGAAGCTTTCTTT. Its protein product is CASSEPGRDTEAFF. The chain is built from TRBV6-1 and TRBJ1-1; unclear D gene. The CDR3 sequence is 14 residues long. V lost 2 bases to trimming and J lost 3 bases, with 10 bases between them. Germline CDR1 MNHNS, CDR2 SASEGT.

In this sample, this clone turned up once. The chain uses TRBV5-1 and TRBJ1-5; D is possibly TRBD1 (6 bases). CDR3 length equals 14 residues. Trimming took 3 bases from V and 0 from J, leaving 7 bases between them. The germline V gene encodes CDR1 SGHRS and CDR2 YFSETQ. This CDR3 reads CASSSGDSNQPQHF. For the CDR3, the DNA is TGCGCCAGCAGCTCAGGGGATAGCAATCAGCCCCAGCATTTT.

This clone was counted once. J is TRBJ1-4 and V is TRBV5-1; weak D call: TRBD1 (6 bases). The CDR3 runs 15 residues. CDR1 and CDR2 from the germline V gene are SGHRS and YFSETQ. Trimming removed 4 bases from V and 0 bases from J, with 10 bases in between. CDR3 sequence: CASSMTGATNEKLFF. In nucleotides, the CDR3 is TGCGCCAGCAGCATGACAGGTGCAACTAATGAAAAACTGTTTTTT.

This clone has just one count. The V call is TRBV5-4, the J call TRBJ2-5; 12 bases are shared with TRBD2. The germline V gene has CDR1 SGHNT and CDR2 YYREEE (reference sequence). With V trimmed by 3 bases and J by 6 bases, 12 bases remained unmatched. The CDR3 covers 17 residues. The CDR3 protein is CASSSPDSTSGRQTQYF. The CDR3 DNA sequence: TGTGCCAGCAGCTCCCCCGACTCGACTAGCGGGAGACAGACCCAGTACTTC.

This clone was observed once. CDR3 loop: CASSSWTEYGYTF. CDR3 bases: TGTGCCAGCAGCTCGTGGACAGAGTATGGCTACACCTTC. The J gene is TRBJ1-2, the V gene TRBV5-4, with a weak D call TRBD1 (6 bases). CDR3 size: 13 residues. V dropped 3 bases and J dropped 5 bases, with 11 bases sitting between them. The germline gives CDR1 SGHNT, CDR2 YYREEE (reference sequence).

The chain is built from TRBV4-1 and TRBJ2-7; TRBD2 matches at 9 bases. Germline CDR1 MGHRA, CDR2 YSYEKL. V trimming: 0 bases; J trimming: 0 bases; junction bases outside the gene matches: 6. This CDR3 is built from 17 residues. CDR3 nucleotide sequence: TGCGCCAGCAGCCAAGATCATACTAGCGGGTACTCCTACGAGCAGTACTTC. This codes for CASSQDHTSGYSYEQYF.

A single count supports this clone. The V gene is TRBV9, the J gene TRBJ2-4, with 7 bases lining up with TRBD1. Germline-derived CDR1 and CDR2 are SGDLS and YYNGEE. Trimming removed 3 bases from V and 8 bases from J; junction bases left unmatched: 11. CDR3 length equals 15 residues. CDR3: CASSASGTVGDIQYF. DNA for the CDR3: TGTGCCAGCAGCGCCTCTGGGACAGTTGGGGACATTCAGTACTTC.

The chain joins TRBV24-1 to TRBJ1-2; TRBD1 matches at 7 bases. The CDR3 consists of 15 residues. V shed 2 bases and J 2 bases; nucleotides not matched to a gene: 4. CDR1 is KGHDR and CDR2 is SFDVKD in the germline V gene. CDR3 DNA: TGTGCCACCAGTGATTCGATGACAGGGAACTATGGCTACACCTTC. This sequence encodes CATSDSMTGNYGYTF.

This rearrangement joins TRBV19 to TRBJ2-2; the match to TRBD2 covers 9 bases. This CDR3 has 16 residues. V lost 3 bases to trimming and J lost 5 bases; unmatched junction nucleotides: 7. CDR1 and CDR2 from the germline V gene are LNHDA and SQIVND (reference sequence). The CDR3 coding sequence is TGTGCCAGTAGTATTTTAGCGGGAGTAGGGACCGGGGAGCTGTTTTTT. Its translation is CASSILAGVGTGELFF.

V gene TRBV13 combines with J gene TRBJ1-4; 7 nucleotides match TRBD1. The CDR3 loop spans 15 amino acids. Per germline, CDR1 PRHDT and CDR2 FYEKMQ (reference sequence). Trimming took 5 bases from V and 1 from J; bases not matched to a gene: 4. CDR3 DNA sequence: TGTGCCAGCAGCCCGCAGGGGGGAACTAATGAAAAACTGTTTTTT. This sequence encodes CASSPQGGTNEKLFF. The whole variable domain, filled in from reference TRBV13 and TRBJ1-4, reads AAGVIQSPRHLIKEKRETATLKCYPIPRHDTVYWYQQGPGQDPQFLISFYEKMQSDKGSIPDRFSAQQFSDYHSELNMSSLELGDSALYFCASSPQGGTNEKLFFGSGTQLSVL.

The chain employs TRBV19 and TRBJ2-3; 9 bases line up with TRBD2. Germline V CDR1 and CDR2: LNHDA, SQIVND (reference sequence). The V gene end was trimmed by 5 bases and the J gene end by 5 bases; junction bases not matched to a gene: 11. The CDR3 length is 16 residues. CDR3: CASSPSGSGRGDTQYF. The CDR3 nucleotides are TGTGCCAGTAGTCCCTCGGGTAGCGGGAGAGGAGATACGCAGTATTTT.

The rearrangement uses TRBV6-5 and TRBJ2-7; D call uncertain. CDR3 size: 12 residues. V was clipped by 6 bases and J by 4 bases, with 10 bases between them. Germline CDR1 MNHEY, CDR2 SVGAGI. Written as DNA, the CDR3 is TGTGCCAGCAGCCTCCCCCGGTACGAGCAGTACGTC. Translating it yields CASSLPRYEQYV.

The chain uses TRBV7-9 and TRBJ2-4; TRBD2 agrees at 8 bases. This CDR3 contains 14 residues. Germline V gene data show CDR1 as SEHNR and CDR2 as FQNEAQ (reference sequence). After removal of 8 bases from V and 7 bases from J, the junction contained 10 bases not matched to a gene. The DNA for the CDR3 is TGTGCCAGCGCGACTAGCGCGAGGGGGAACATTCAGTACTTC. Translation: CASATSARGNIQYF.